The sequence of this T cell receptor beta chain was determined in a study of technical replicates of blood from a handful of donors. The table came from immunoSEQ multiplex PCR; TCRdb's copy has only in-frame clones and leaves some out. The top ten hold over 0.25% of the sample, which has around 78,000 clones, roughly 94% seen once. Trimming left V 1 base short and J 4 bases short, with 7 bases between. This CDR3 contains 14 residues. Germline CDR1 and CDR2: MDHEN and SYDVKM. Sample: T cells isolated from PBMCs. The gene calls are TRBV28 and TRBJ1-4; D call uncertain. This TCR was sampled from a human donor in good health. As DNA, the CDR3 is TGTGCCAGCAGTTTATCACCGGTTAATGAAAAACTGTTTTTT. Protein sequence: CASSLSPVNEKLFF.